This T cell receptor beta chain was recovered during a study of radiotherapy plus CTLA-4 blockade in lung cancer. Study results and limitations: Peripheral blood showed expansion of tumor-derived TCR clones after radiotherapy and ipilimumab.

The protocol was immunoSEQ multiplex PCR, while the TCRdb copy is restricted to in-frame clones and leaves out a portion. Among about 81,000 clones listed, about two thirds were seen once. CDR3 length equals 13 residues. Deletions cut 4 bases from V and 4 bases from J, with 7 bases between. CDR1 and CDR2 (germline): SGHDN, FVKESK. In the case of this clone: What it binds is not known.

V usage is TRBV14 and J usage is TRBJ2-2; D ambiguous. Source: peripheral blood, taken from a patient treated with radiotherapy plus ipilimumab. This receptor was obtained from a human donor with non-small cell lung cancer that progressed on radiotherapy plus ipilimumab. As DNA, the CDR3 is TGTGCCAGCAGCCTTACGGGCACCGGGGAGCTGTTTTTT. Its translation is CASSLTGTGELFF. Variable domain in full (rest from reference TRBV14 and TRBJ2-2): EAGVTQFPSHSVIEKGQTVTLRCDPISGHDNLYWYRRVMGKEIKFLLHFVKESKQDESGMPNNRFLAERTGGTYSTLKVQPAELEDSGVYFCASSLTGTGELFFGEGSRLTVL.